This TCR beta chain was retrieved from a study of response to subunit inactivated influenza vaccine. General study results and limits: That few new T cells are recruited by each seasonal influenza vaccination was the authors' suggestion.

TCRdb itself ran the RT-PCR reads through MiXCR, one entry per CDR3 protein. The profile shows 590,000 or so distinct CDR3 sequences, less than 15% of them singletons. This clonotype was observed a handful of times. Its matching antigen is unknown. The length of the CDR3 is 15 residues. Trimming cost V 5 bases and J 4 bases; bases outside gene matches: 5. The rearrangement joins TRBV12-3 or TRBV12-4 to TRBJ2-2, with 9 nucleotides matching TRBD1. The sample was PBMCs from blood, taken around two weeks before vaccination. The sequence was obtained from a man in his fifties or sixties who received an inactivated influenza vaccine. The CDR3 DNA is TGTGCCAGCAGTCCGGGACAGGGCGTCACCGGGGAGCTGTTTTTT. Translating gives CASSPGQGVTGELFF.